The sample holds many counts of the clone carrying this T cell receptor beta chain. Its antigen is not identified. Between the trimmed V and J ends, which lost 2 bases and 2 bases, there was a span of 7 bases. CDR1 and CDR2 from the germline V gene are SGHVS and FNYEAQ. The CDR3 contains 13 residues. These data belong to a study of early T cells in non-severe SARS-CoV-2 infection. In the study overall: Sequencing was performed on bulk RNA from unsorted whole blood, leaving chains unpaired.

The library protocol tagged individual cDNA molecules with unique molecular identifiers. TCRdb called the 5' RACE reads again in MiXCR, with one record for every CDR3 protein. Of some 58,000 distinct CDR3 sequences listed, about 11% are singletons. Study results and caveats: VDJdb matching favored anti-spike CD8 responses, missing private and CD4 specificities.

This TCR derives from an adult who was a healthcare worker with PCR-confirmed SARS-CoV-2 infection or an uninfected control (not recorded which). The rearrangement links TRBV7-6 to TRBJ2-7; D is perhaps TRBD2 (5 bases). The material was whole blood, obtained at baseline. CDR3 DNA: TGTGCCAGCAGCTTAACCGGGGCCTACGAGCAGTACTTC. Translating it yields CASSLTGAYEQYF.